A selection of T cell receptor beta chains follows, all from one sample in a study of cytomegalovirus exposure and HLA in healthy donors. TCRdb's table, derived via immunoSEQ multiplex PCR, lists solely in-frame clones and lacks some. The repertoire holds about 190,000 clones, with 60% to 80% as singletons. The sample taken for sequencing was PBMCs. These receptor sequences come from a young woman in good health and CMV-seropositive. CDR3s leave out the opening cysteine and the closing phenylalanine or tryptophan. A clone size is listed for some rows: how often the clone was seen (once, few, many), or a class if it is expanded.

V: TRBV29-1; length: 12; J: TRBJ2-1; size: -; CDR3: SVVSGYSYNEQF
V: TRBV30; length: 9; J: TRBJ2-1; size: -; CDR3: AYGGDNEQF
V: TRBV6-1; length: 13; J: TRBJ2-1; size: few; CDR3: ASHSGLAGGREQF
V: TRBV27; length: 14; J: TRBJ1-2; size: few; CDR3: ASSLSFTGVHYGYT
V: TRBV6-1; length: 12; J: TRBJ2-7; size: -; CDR3: ASTRQGAYGEQY
V: TRBV2; length: 12; J: TRBJ1-2; size: -; CDR3: ASSPGTGAYGYT
V: TRBV7-3; length: 13; J: TRBJ2-1; size: once; CDR3: ASSDRRSGLNEQF
V: TRBV4-2; length: 14; J: TRBJ2-7; size: -; CDR3: ASSHGVAGAVGEQY
V: TRBV7-9; length: 13; J: TRBJ1-6; size: -; CDR3: ASSFPNRGVGALH
V: TRBV6-6; length: 11; J: TRBJ2-3; size: -; CDR3: ASKTGGADTQY
V: TRBV6-4; length: 13; J: TRBJ2-6; size: -; CDR3: ASSDQATGANVLT
V: TRBV6-5; length: 13; J: TRBJ1-5; size: -; CDR3: ASSKNRNSNQPQH
V: TRBV7-9; length: 12; J: TRBJ2-3; size: -; CDR3: ASRKEGAGDTQY
V: TRBV7-2; length: 13; J: TRBJ2-6; size: -; CDR3: ASSLSISGANVLT
V: TRBV25-1; length: 12; J: TRBJ1-2; size: -; CDR3: ASRKTGTPVGYT
V: TRBV2; length: 11; J: TRBJ2-7; size: -; CDR3: ASSDDRVNEQY